This TCR beta chain was identified during a study of CD8 T cells in Susac syndrome. Reverse transcription of roughly 0.5 to 1 ug RNA was carried out with random hexamers. Amplification of TCR beta CDR3 by immunoSEQ multiplex PCR spanned 54 Vbeta and 13 Jbeta. TCRdb re-derived calls from the immunoSEQ multiplex PCR reads in MiXCR, one entry per CDR3 protein. The sample lists 150,000 to 200,000 distinct CDR3 sequences; roughly 93% were seen once. In its sample, this clonotype was seen once. In germline, CDR1 is LNHDA, CDR2 SQIVND (reference sequence). Trimming stripped 7 bases from V and 3 bases from J, with 19 bases between. CDR3 size: 16 residues. The controls, all healthy donors, were matched for age and sex. The authors negatively isolated CD8+ and CD4+ T cells and FACS-enriched TEMRA cells.

Sample: CD4+ T cells from PBMCs. This rearrangement joins TRBV19 to TRBJ1-5, with a possible D match to TRBD1 (5 bases). The receptor was derived from a human donor in good health. CDR3: CASTPGRASVNQPQHF. CDR3 sequence (DNA): TGTGCCAGTACCCCAGGCAGGGCGTCGGTCAATCAGCCCCAGCATTTT.